The rows below give T cell receptor beta chains drawn from one sample of a study of graft-versus-host responses after intestinal transplantation. TCRdb's copy holds only in-frame clones and misses some; the assay was immunoSEQ multiplex PCR. The data hold some 15,000 clones, with approximately 59% observed a single time. This specimen consisted of ileum tissue, obtained 524 days after transplant. These receptors came from a human patient who received an intestinal transplant, so some T cells may come from the graft donor. The CDR3 runs from the conserved cysteine through the conserved F or W. D genes are given only for firm matches. Clone size is stated in some rows and not others, as once, few, many or a class when expanded.

V	J	D	size	DNA	CDR3
TRBV19	TRBJ2-1	TRBD2	-	TGTGCCAGTAGTATCGGGCTAGCGGGGGGAAATGAGCAGTTCTTC	CASSIGLAGGNEQFF
TRBV6-6	TRBJ1-2	-	-	TGTGCCAGCAGTCCATTTACCGACAGCAACTATGGCTACACCTTC	CASSPFTDSNYGYTF
TRBV19	TRBJ2-3	-	medium-sized	TGTGCCACCTCTGACAGAGGACGCTACCCTAGCACAGATACGCAGTATTTT	CATSDRGRYPSTDTQYF
TRBV2	TRBJ1-4	TRBD1	large	TGTGCCAGCGCCCGGGACAGGGTTGAAAAACTGTTTTTT	CASARDRVEKLFF
TRBV23-1	TRBJ2-7	-	-	TGCGCCAGCAGTCAATCGTTTAGCTCCGAGCAGTACTTC	CASSQSFSSEQYF
TRBV6-1	TRBJ2-7	TRBD1	-	TGTGCCAGCAAGTATGGGACAGGCCACGAGCAGTACTTC	CASKYGTGHEQYF
TRBV15	TRBJ2-7	TRBD1	-	TGTGCCACCAGCAGAGAGGGGACAGGAAACTACGAGCAGTACTTC	CATSREGTGNYEQYF
TRBV15	TRBJ1-2	TRBD1	-	TGTGCCACCAGCAGAGCGGACAGGGACTATGGCTACACCTTC	CATSRADRDYGYTF
TRBV7-9	TRBJ1-5	-	-	TGTGCCAGCAGTCATCAGGAAGCGGGACGGCCCCAGCATTTT	CASSHQEAGRPQHF
TRBV9	TRBJ1-2	TRBD1	-	TGTGCCAGCAGCGTAGCCTCCCAAACAGGGGTGGCAGACTATGGCTACACCTTC	CASSVASQTGVADYGYTF
TRBV7-2	TRBJ2-1	-	-	TGTGCCAGCAGCTCCCAGGTCGGGGGCAATGAGCAGTTCTTC	CASSSQVGGNEQFF
TRBV7-9	TRBJ1-3	-	-	TGTGCCAGCAGCTACTCCTCCGGGGTCCTCTCTGGAAACACCATATATTTT	CASSYSSGVLSGNTIYF
TRBV7-8	TRBJ1-4	-	few	TGTGCCAGCGCCCTCCCTGACAGGCGGGAAAAACTGTTTTTT	CASALPDRREKLFF
TRBV4-3	TRBJ2-5	TRBD1	-	TGCGCCAGCAGCCAAGGCAGGGGGCAGGAGACCCAGTACTTC	CASSQGRGQETQYF
TRBV19	TRBJ2-3	TRBD2	-	TGTGCCAGTAGTATCATGGGACTAGCCACAGATACGCAGTATTTT	CASSIMGLATDTQYF
TRBV6-1	TRBJ2-3	TRBD2	-	TGTGCCAGCAGTGGACTAGCGGGGGGCACAGATACGCAGTATTTT	CASSGLAGGTDTQYF
TRBV6-5	TRBJ1-1	-	-	TGTGCCAGCAGTTCATCGCGCGGAGCCGAAGCTTTCTTT	CASSSSRGAEAFF
TRBV18	TRBJ1-1	-	-	TGTGCCAGCTCCGACCAGGCAGATTGGAACACTGAAGCTTTCTTT	CASSDQADWNTEAFF
TRBV5-1	TRBJ2-5	TRBD2	few	TGCGCCAGCAGCTTGGTCCAGGGAGGGGAGACCCAGTACTTC	CASSLVQGGETQYF
TRBV5-8	TRBJ1-2	-	few	TGTGCCAGCAGAGGGGAGGATGGCTACACCTTC	CASRGEDGYTF
TRBV27	TRBJ2-7	TRBD1	-	TGTGCCAGCAGTCGACAGGGGCTTGGGTACGAGCAGTACTTC	CASSRQGLGYEQYF
TRBV29-1	TRBJ2-3	TRBD2	few	TGCAGCGGAGCGGGGGGGCACACAGATACGCAGTATTTT	CSGAGGHTDTQYF
TRBV27	TRBJ1-2	TRBD1	-	TGTGCCACCAAGGACAGGGGACAGAATGGCTACACCTTC	CATKDRGQNGYTF
TRBV6-1	TRBJ1-3	-	few	TGTGCCAGCAGTCTCAGCTCTGGAAACACCATATATTTT	CASSLSSGNTIYF
TRBV6-1	TRBJ2-1	-	-	TGTGCCAGCAGTGACTGGAGCTCCTACAATGAGCAGTTCTTC	CASSDWSSYNEQFF
TRBV13	TRBJ1-1	TRBD1	-	TGTGCCAGCAGCTCAGCCCGACAGGGAGAGAACACTGAAGCTTTCTTT	CASSSARQGENTEAFF
TRBV4-3	TRBJ1-3	TRBD1	few	TGCGCCAGCAGCCAAGAGTTTGGACAGGGTGCTGGAAACACCATATATTTT	CASSQEFGQGAGNTIYF
TRBV29-1	TRBJ2-7	TRBD1	-	TGCAGCGTTGGACGGACAGGGAACGAGCAGTACTTC	CSVGRTGNEQYF
TRBV7-2	TRBJ2-3	-	-	TGTGCCAGCAGCTTCCAGGGACTTTTGCAGTATTTT	CASSFQGLLQYF
TRBV6-9	TRBJ2-6	-	few	TGTGCCAGCAGTCGGCTTCGCTTACGACAAAGTCGGGCCAACGTCCTGACTTTC	CASSRLRLRQSRANVLTF
TRBV10-3	TRBJ1-3	-	-	TGTGCCATCAGTGATTCACATTCCTCTGGAAACACCATATATTTT	CAISDSHSSGNTIYF
TRBV19	TRBJ1-2	TRBD1	-	TGTGCCAGTAGTGAGGGGGCCCCCTATGGCTACACCTTC	CASSEGAPYGYTF
TRBV2	TRBJ1-6	-	-	TGTGCCAGCAGGAGGAGCTCCTATAATTCACCCCTCCACTTT	CASRRSSYNSPLHF
TRBV5-1	TRBJ2-2	TRBD1	-	TGCGCCAGCAGCCCCATTTCAGGGGGAAAGACCGGGGAGCTGTTTTTT	CASSPISGGKTGELFF
TRBV6-1	TRBJ2-7	-	few	TGTGCCAGCAGTGAAGCTGACAGGACCTTAGGCTACGAGCAGTACTTC	CASSEADRTLGYEQYF
TRBV5-5	TRBJ2-7	TRBD1	few	TGTGCCAGCAGCTTACTACAGGGGTTCGACTACGAGCAGTACTTC	CASSLLQGFDYEQYF
TRBV7-9	TRBJ2-2	-	-	TGTGCCAGCAGCTTAGCGCTAGCGAGGTCCGGGGAGCTGTTTTTT	CASSLALARSGELFF
TRBV5-5	TRBJ2-7	TRBD1	few	TGTGCCAGCACCCCGGGACAGGGGGCGCCAGAGCAGTACTTC	CASTPGQGAPEQYF
TRBV6-7	TRBJ2-6	-	-	TGTGCCAGCAGTGGTACAAAGTATTTACAAAGTCGGGCCAACGTCCTGACTTTC	CASSGTKYLQSRANVLTF
TRBV10-3	TRBJ2-2	TRBD1	-	TGTGCCATCAGTGAGAACAGGGGGCAAAACACCGGGGAGCTGTTTTTT	CAISENRGQNTGELFF
TRBV19	TRBJ1-6	-	few	TGTGCCAGTAGTCGCCAGGGAGGCTCACCCCTCCACTTT	CASSRQGGSPLHF
TRBV9	TRBJ2-7	TRBD2	-	TGTGCCAGCAGCGTAGGGACTAGCGGGGGCGACGAGCAGTACTTC	CASSVGTSGGDEQYF